The clone carrying this T cell receptor beta chain has only a few counts. Its target is not known. The data derive from a study of cytomegalovirus exposure and HLA in healthy donors. Broader study findings: As confirmed in vitro, a few CMV-associated chains were specific for CMV antigens.

The assay was immunoSEQ multiplex PCR, and TCRdb's table has in-frame clones only and misses some. The sample carries about 110,000 clones, roughly 90% recorded once. The receptor's source is a woman aged 30 to 39 in good health and CMV-seropositive. What was sequenced was PBMCs.

CDR3 sequence (DNA): TGCGCCAGCAGCTTGGACGGTAACTATGGCTACACCTTC. Amino acid sequence: CASSLDGNYGYTF. The genes are TRBV5-1 and TRBJ1-2; no clear D. Germline CDR1 SGHRS, CDR2 YFSETQ. The V gene lost 0 bases and the J gene lost 1 base, with 4 bases spanning the gap. The CDR3 length is 13 residues.